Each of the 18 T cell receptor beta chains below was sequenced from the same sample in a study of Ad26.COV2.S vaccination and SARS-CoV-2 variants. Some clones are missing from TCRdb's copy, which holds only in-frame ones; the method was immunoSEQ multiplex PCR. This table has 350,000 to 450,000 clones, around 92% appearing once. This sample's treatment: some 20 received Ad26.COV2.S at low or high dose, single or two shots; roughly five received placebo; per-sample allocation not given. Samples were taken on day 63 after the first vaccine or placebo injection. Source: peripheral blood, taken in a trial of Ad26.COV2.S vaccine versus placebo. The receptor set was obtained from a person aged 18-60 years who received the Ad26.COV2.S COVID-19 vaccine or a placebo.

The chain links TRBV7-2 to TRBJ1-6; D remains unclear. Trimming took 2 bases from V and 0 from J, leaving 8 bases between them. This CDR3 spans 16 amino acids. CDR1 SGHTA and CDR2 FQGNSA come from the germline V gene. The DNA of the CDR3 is TGTGCCAGCAGCTTAAGGGAGAGCTCCTATAATTCACCCCTCCACTTT. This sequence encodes CASSLRESSYNSPLHF.

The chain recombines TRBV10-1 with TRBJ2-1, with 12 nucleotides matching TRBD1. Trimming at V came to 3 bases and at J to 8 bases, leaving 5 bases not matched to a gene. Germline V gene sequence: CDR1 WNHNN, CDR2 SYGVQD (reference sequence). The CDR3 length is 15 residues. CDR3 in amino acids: CASSDRDRGPDEQFF. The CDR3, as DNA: TGCGCCAGCAGTGACCGGGACAGGGGGCCCGATGAGCAGTTCTTC.

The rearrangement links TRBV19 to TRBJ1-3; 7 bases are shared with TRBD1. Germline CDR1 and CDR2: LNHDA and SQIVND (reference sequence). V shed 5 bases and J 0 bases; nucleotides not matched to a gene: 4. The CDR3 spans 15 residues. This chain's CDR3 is CASSAGQISGNTIYF. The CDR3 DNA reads TGTGCCAGTAGTGCGGGACAGATCTCTGGAAACACCATATATTTT.

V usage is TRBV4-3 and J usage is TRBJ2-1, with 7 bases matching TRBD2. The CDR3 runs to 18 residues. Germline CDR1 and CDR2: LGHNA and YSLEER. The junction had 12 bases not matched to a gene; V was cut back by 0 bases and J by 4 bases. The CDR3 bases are TGCGCCAGCAGCCAAGAGGACTTCCACGGGGGGAAATACAATGAGCAGTTCTTC. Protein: CASSQEDFHGGKYNEQFF.

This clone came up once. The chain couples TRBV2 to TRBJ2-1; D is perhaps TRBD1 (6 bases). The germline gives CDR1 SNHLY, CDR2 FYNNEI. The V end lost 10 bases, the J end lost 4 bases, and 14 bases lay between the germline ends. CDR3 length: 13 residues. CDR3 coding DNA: TGTGCCACCAGGGGCCCCTATTACAATGAGCAGTTCTTC. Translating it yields CATRGPYYNEQFF.

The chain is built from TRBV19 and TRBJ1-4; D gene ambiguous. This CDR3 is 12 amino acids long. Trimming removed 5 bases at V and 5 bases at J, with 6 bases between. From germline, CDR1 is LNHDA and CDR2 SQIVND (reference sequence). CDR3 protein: CASSLGNEKLFF. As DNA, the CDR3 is TGTGCCAGTAGTCTCGGGAATGAAAAACTGTTTTTT.

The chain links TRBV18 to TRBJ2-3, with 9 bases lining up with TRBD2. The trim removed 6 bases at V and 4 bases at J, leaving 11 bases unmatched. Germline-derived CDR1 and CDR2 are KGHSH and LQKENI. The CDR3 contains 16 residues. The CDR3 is CASSPGAGGPADTQYF. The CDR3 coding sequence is TGTGCCAGCTCTCCCGGCGCGGGGGGGCCCGCAGATACGCAGTATTTT.

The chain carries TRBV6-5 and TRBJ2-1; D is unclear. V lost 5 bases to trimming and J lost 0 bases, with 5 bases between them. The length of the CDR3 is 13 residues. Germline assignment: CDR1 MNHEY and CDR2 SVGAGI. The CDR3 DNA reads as TGTGCCAGCAGTCAGGACTCCTACAATGAGCAGTTCTTC. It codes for CASSQDSYNEQFF.

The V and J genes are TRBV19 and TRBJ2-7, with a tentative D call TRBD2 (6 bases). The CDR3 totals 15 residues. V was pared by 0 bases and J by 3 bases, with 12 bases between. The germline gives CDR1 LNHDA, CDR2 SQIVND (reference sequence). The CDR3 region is CASSIEGSGLYEQYF. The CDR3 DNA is TGTGCCAGTAGTATAGAAGGTAGCGGACTCTACGAGCAGTACTTC.

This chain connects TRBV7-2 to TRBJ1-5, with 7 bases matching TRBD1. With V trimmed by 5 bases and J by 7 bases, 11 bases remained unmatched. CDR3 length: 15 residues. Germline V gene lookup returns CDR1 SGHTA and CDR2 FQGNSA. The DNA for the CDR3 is TGTGCCAGCAGCCAGCAACAGGGGCCAGGCCAGCCCCAGCATTTT. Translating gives CASSQQQGPGQPQHF.

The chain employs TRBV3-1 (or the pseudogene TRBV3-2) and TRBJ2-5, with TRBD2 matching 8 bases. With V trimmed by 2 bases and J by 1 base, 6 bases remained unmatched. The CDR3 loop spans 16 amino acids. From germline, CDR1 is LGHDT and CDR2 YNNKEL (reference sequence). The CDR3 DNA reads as TGTGCCAGCAGCCAAAATAGCGGGGAACTCCAAGAGACCCAGTACTTC. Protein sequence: CASSQNSGELQETQYF.

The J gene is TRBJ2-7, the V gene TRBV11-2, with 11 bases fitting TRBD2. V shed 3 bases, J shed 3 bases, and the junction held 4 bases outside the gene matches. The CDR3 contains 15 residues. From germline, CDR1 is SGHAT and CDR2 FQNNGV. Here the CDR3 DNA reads TGTGCCAGCAGCTTGACTAGCGGGGCCCTCTACGAGCAGTACTTC. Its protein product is CASSLTSGALYEQYF.

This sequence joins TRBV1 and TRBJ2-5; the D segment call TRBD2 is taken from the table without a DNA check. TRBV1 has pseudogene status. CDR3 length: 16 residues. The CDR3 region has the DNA TGCACCAGCAGCCATCCTACTGGAGACCCAAGAGGTGCTTTGTACTTC. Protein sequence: CTSSHPTGDPRGALYF.

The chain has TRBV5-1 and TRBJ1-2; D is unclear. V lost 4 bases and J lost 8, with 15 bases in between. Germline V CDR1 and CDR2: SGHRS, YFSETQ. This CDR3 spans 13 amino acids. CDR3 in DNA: TGCGCCAGCAGCCTAGGAGCCTTAAGAGGCTACACCTTC. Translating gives CASSLGALRGYTF.

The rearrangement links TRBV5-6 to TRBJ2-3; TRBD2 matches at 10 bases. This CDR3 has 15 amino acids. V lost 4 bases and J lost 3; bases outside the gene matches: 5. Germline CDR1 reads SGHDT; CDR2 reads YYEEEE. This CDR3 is CASSPQTSGTDTQYF. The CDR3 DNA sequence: TGTGCCAGCAGCCCCCAGACTAGCGGGACAGATACGCAGTATTTT.

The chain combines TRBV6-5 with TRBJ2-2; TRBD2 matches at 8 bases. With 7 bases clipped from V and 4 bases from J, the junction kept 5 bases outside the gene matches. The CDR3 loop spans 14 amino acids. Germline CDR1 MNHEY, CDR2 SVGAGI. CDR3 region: CASNLAGGTGELFF. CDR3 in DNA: TGTGCCAGCAACCTAGCGGGCGGCACCGGGGAGCTGTTTTTT.

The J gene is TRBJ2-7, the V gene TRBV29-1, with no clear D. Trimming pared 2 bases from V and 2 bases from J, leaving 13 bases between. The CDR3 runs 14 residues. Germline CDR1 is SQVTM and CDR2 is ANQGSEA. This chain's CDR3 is CSVEPLDGAYEQYF. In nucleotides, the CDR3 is TGCAGCGTTGAACCCCTAGATGGGGCCTACGAGCAGTACTTC.

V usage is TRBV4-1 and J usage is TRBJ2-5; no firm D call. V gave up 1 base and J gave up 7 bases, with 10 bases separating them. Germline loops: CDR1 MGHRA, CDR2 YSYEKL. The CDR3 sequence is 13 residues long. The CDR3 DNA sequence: TGCGCCAGCAGCCAAGTCTTGGGTAGGACCCAGTACTTC. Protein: CASSQVLGRTQYF.